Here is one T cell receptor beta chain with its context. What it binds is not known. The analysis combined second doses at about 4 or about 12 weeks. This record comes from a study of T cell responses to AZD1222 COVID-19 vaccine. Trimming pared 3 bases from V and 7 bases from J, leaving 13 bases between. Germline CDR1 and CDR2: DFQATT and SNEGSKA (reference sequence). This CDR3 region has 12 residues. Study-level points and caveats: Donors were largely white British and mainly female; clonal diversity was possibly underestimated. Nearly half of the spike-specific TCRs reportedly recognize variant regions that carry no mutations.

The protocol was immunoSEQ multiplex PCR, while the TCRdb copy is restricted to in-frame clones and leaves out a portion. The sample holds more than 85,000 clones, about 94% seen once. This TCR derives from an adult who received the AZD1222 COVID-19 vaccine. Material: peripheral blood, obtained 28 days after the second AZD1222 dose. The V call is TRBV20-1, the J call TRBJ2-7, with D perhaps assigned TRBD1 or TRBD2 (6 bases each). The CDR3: CSASPGAFEQYF. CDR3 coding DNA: TGCAGTGCTAGTCCGGGGGCCTTTGAGCAGTACTTC.